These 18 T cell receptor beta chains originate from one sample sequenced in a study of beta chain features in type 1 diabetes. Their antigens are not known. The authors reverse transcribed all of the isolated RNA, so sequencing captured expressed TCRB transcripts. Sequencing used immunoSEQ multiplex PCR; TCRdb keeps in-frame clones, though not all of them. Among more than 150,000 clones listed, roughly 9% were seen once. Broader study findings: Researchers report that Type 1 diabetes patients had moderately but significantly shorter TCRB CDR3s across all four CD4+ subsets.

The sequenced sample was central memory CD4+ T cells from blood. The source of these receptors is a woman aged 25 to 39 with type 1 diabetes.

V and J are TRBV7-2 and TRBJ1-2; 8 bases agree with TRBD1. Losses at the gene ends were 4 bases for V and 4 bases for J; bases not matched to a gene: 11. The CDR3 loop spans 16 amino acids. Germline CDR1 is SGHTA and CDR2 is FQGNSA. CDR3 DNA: TGTGCCAGCAGCTCCCGAGTGGGCAGGGGGCTCTATGGCTACACCTTC. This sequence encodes CASSSRVGRGLYGYTF.

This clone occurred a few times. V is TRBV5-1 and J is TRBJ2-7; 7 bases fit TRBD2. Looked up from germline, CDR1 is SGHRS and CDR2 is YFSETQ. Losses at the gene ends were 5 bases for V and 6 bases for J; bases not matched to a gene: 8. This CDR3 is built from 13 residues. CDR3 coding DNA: TGCGCCAGCAGGGGCGGGAGTCTTGGCGAGCAGTACTTC. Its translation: CASRGGSLGEQYF.

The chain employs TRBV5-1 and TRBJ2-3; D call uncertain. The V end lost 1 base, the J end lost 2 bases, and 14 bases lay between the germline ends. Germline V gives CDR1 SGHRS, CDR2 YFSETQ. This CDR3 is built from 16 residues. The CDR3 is CASSLNPRPNTDTQYF. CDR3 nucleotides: TGCGCCAGCAGCTTGAATCCTAGACCTAACACAGATACGCAGTATTTT.

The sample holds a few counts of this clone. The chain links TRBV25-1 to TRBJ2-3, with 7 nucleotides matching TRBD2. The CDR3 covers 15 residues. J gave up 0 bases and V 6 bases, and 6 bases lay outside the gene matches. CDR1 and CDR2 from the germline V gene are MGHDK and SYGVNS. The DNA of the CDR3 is TGTGCCAGCAGGCCCGAGCGGGAAAGCACAGATACGCAGTATTTT. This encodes CASRPERESTDTQYF.

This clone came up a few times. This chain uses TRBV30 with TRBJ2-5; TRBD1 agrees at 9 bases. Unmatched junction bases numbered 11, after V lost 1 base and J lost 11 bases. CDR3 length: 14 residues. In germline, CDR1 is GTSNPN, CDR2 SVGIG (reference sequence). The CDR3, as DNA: TGTGCCTGGAGTGCGGGACAGGGTGTGGTGAAGCAGTACTTC. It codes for CAWSAGQGVVKQYF.

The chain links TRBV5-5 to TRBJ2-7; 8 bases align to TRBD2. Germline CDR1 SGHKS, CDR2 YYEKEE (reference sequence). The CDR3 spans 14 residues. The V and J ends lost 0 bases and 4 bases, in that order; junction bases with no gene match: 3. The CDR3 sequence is CASSLAAGEYEQYF. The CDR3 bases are TGTGCCAGCAGCTTGGCAGCGGGAGAATACGAGCAGTACTTC.

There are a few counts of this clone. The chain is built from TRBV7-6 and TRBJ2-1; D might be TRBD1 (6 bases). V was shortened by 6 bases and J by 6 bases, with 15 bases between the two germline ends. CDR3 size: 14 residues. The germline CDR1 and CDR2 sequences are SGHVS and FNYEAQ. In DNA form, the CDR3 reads TGTGCCAGCAGACCGAACTTCAGGGGCAATGAGCAGTTCTTC. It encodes CASRPNFRGNEQFF.

The CDR3, as DNA: TGTGCCATCAGGGGGGGAACGGGAAAGCTGAACACTGAAGCTTTCTTT. The encoded protein is CAIRGGTGKLNTEAFF. This sequence joins TRBV10-3 and TRBJ1-1, with D perhaps TRBD1 (5 bases). The CDR3 consists of 16 residues. Germline-derived CDR1 and CDR2 are ENHRY and SYGVKD. Trimming removed 6 bases at V and 0 bases at J, with 17 bases between.

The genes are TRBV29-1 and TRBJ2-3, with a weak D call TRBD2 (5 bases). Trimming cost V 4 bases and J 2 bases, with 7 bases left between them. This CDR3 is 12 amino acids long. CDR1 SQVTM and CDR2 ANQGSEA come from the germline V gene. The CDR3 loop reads CSVGGNTDTQYF. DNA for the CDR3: TGCAGCGTTGGAGGGAACACAGATACGCAGTATTTT.

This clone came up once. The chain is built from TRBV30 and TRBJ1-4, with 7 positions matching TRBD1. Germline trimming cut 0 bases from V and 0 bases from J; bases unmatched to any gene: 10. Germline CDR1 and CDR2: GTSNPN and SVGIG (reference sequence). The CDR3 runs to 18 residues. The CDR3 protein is CAWSVNRGRRTTNEKLFF. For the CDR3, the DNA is TGTGCCTGGAGTGTTAACAGGGGAAGGCGAACAACTAATGAAAAACTGTTTTTT. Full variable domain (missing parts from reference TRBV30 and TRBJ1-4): SQTIHQWPATLVQPVGSPLSLECTVEGTSNPNLYWYRQAAGRGLQLLFYSVGIGQISSEVPQNLSASRPQDRQFILSSKKLLLSDSGFYLCAWSVNRGRRTTNEKLFFGSGTQLSVL.

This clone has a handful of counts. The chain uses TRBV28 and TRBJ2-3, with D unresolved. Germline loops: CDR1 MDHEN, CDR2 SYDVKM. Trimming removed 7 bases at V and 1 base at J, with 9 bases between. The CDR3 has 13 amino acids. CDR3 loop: CASKLSGTDTQYF. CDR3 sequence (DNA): TGTGCCAGCAAATTATCGGGCACAGATACGCAGTATTTT.

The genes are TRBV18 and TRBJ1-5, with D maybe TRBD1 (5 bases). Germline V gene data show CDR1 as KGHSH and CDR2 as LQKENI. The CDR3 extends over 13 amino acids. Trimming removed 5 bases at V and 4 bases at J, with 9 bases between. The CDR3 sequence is CASSGGANQPQHF. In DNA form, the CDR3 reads TGTGCCAGCTCAGGAGGGGCGAATCAGCCCCAGCATTTT.

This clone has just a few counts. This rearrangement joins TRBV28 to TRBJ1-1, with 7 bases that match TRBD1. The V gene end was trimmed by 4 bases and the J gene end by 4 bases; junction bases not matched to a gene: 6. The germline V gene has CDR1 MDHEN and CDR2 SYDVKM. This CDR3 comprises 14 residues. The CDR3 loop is CASSYPTGSTEAFF. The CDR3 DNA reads TGTGCCAGCAGTTACCCGACAGGGAGCACTGAAGCTTTCTTT.

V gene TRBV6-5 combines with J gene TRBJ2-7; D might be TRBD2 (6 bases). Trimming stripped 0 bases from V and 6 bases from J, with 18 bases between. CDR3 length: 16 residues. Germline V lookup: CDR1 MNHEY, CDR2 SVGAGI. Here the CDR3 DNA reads TGTGCCAGCAGTTACTCGATGGGGGGTTCGGTAGGCGAGCAGTACTTC. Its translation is CASSYSMGGSVGEQYF.

The CDR3 bases are TGTGCCTGGAGTAGGGGACTTTACAATGAGCAGTTCTTC. It codes for CAWSRGLYNEQFF. This chain links TRBV30 with TRBJ2-1; tentative D call: TRBD2 (6 bases). The germline V gene has CDR1 GTSNPN and CDR2 SVGIG (reference sequence). This CDR3 region has 13 residues. The V and J ends lost 2 bases and 4 bases respectively, with 9 bases between them.

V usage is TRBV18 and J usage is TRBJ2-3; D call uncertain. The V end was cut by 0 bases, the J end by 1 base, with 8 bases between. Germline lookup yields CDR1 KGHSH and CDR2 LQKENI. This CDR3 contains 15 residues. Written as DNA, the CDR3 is TGTGCCAGCTCACCACCGGGCAGGCGCACAGATACGCAGTATTTT. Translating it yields CASSPPGRRTDTQYF.

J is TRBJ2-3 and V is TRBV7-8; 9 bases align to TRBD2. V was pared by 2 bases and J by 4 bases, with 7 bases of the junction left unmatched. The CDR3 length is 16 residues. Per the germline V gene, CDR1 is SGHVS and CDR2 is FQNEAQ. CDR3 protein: CASSLPLAGDADTQYF. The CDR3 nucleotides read TGTGCCAGCAGCTTACCATTAGCGGGAGACGCAGATACGCAGTATTTT.

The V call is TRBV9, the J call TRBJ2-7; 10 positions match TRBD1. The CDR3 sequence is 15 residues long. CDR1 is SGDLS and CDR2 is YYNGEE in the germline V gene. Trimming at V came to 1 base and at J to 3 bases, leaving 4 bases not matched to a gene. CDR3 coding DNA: TGTGCCAGCAGCGTACGTGGGGACAGGGGCTACGAGCAGTACTTC. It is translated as CASSVRGDRGYEQYF.